Reported below is one TCR beta chain. This sample is part of a study of CD8 T cells in Susac syndrome. RNA totalling about 0.5 to 1 ug underwent reverse transcription with random hexamers. MiXCR, run by TCRdb on the immunoSEQ multiplex PCR reads, gives a single entry per CDR3 protein. The table has 150,000 to 200,000 distinct CDR3 sequences, around 94% seen once; the top ten hold roughly 0.12%. The CDR3 runs to 16 residues. Trimming took off 4 bases at V and 1 base at J, with 18 bases between the two ends. Germline CDR1 is SGHRS and CDR2 is YFSETQ. The source material was CD4+ T cells from PBMCs. This chain links TRBV5-1 with TRBJ2-7, with D perhaps matching TRBD1 or TRBD2 (5 bases each). The clonotype was recovered from a human donor with Susac syndrome. This chain's CDR3 is CASSLDRGGGSYEQYF. CDR3 in DNA: TGCGCCAGCAGCCTCGACCGGGGCGGTGGATCCTACGAGCAGTACTTC.